This TCR beta chain was sequenced in a study of cytomegalovirus exposure and HLA in healthy donors. Points from the study as a whole: The study designated 150 to 200 TCR beta chains cytomegalovirus-associated.

About this clone: Its target is not known.

Between the trimmed V and J ends, which lost 6 bases and 4 bases, there was a span of 15 bases. Germline lookup yields CDR1 LGHNT and CDR2 FRNRAP. The CDR3 totals 14 residues. Primers: 60 Vbeta forward and 13 Jbeta reverse. The assay was immunoSEQ multiplex PCR, and TCRdb's table has in-frame clones only and misses some. This specimen shows about 48,000 clones; the ten leading clones hold approximately 2.1%. The specimen was PBMCs. This sequence joins TRBV12-5 and TRBJ1-1; D not certain. The sequence was collected from a middle-aged woman in good health and CMV-seronegative. CDR3 in DNA: TGTGCTAGTGGAAACAGCGCTGGGAGCACTGAAGCTTTCTTT. It specifies CASGNSAGSTEAFF. The whole variable domain, filled in from reference TRBV12-5 and TRBJ1-1, reads DARVTQTPRHKVTEMGQEVTMRCQPILGHNTVFWYRQTMMQGLELLAYFRNRAPLDDSGMPKDRFSAEMPDATLATLKIQPSEPRDSAVYFCASGNSAGSTEAFFGQGTRLTVV.